Sequencing of this TCR beta chain was carried out in a study of T cell responses to AZD1222 COVID-19 vaccine. Study observations and caveats: Two AZD1222 doses significantly raised spike-specific TCR breadth and depth over controls. Unmutated variant regions are reportedly targeted by nearly half of spike-specific TCRs. There were vaccine-associated CD4 TCRs across spike, dominant at 160-218 and 743-854.

TCRdb keeps only in-frame clones here, not all; method: immunoSEQ multiplex PCR. Here the sample spans around 150,000 clones, around 94% being singletons. V was pared by 6 bases and J by 2 bases, with 9 bases between. CDR3 length: 13 amino acids. Per germline, CDR1 MNHEY and CDR2 SMNVEV (reference sequence). The sample holds one count of this clone. Its target is not known. The sample was peripheral blood, taken 28 days after the second AZD1222 dose. This chain links TRBV27 with TRBJ2-3; D remains ambiguous. The receptor was derived from an adult who received the AZD1222 COVID-19 vaccine. The CDR3 DNA reads TGTGCCAGCAGGCCAACCAACACAGATACGCAGTATTTT. Its protein is CASRPTNTDTQYF.